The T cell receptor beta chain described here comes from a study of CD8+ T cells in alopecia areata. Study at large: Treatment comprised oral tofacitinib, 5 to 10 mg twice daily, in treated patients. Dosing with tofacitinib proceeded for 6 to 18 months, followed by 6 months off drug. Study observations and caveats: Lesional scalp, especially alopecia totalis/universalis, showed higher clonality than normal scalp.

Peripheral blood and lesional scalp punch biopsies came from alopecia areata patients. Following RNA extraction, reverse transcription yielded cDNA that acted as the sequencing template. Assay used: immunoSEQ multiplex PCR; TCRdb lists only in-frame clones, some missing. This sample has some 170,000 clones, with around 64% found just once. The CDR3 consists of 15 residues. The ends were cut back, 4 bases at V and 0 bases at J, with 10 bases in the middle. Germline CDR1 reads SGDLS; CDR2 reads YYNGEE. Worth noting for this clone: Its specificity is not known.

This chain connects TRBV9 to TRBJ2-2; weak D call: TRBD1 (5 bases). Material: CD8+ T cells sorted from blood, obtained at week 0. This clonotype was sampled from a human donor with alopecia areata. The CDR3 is CASSPRTPNTGELFF. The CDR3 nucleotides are TGTGCCAGCAGCCCGCGGACACCGAACACCGGGGAGCTGTTTTTT.